This note documents a single T cell receptor (beta chain) sequence. Its antigen is not known. This entry comes from a study of CD8+CD57+ T cells in acquired aplastic anemia. Broader study findings: Patients and controls shared roughly 31 CD8+ CDR3 sequences, highly expressed in patients.

The study profiled TCR beta VDJ and CDR3 using genomic DNA as template. TCRdb used MiXCR to reprocess the reads, holding one entry per CDR3 protein. The sample records more than 150,000 distinct CDR3 sequences, around 47% being singletons. Selection for sequencing was limited to patients who had shown CD8+CD57+ cell expansion by flow cytometry. The CDR3 covers 13 residues. V lost 0 bases to trimming and J lost 8 bases, with 12 bases between them. Germline loops: CDR1 DFQATT, CDR2 SNEGSKA (reference sequence). This clonotype was sampled from a human donor with aplastic anemia. This sequence joins TRBV20-1 and TRBJ2-3; unclear D gene. The sequenced material came from sorted CD4+, CD8+, or CD8+CD57+ T cells (not recorded which) from PBMCs. The CDR3 coding sequence is TGCAGTGCTAGAGACCGGGCCTTTGGTACGCAGTATTTT. It is translated as CSARDRAFGTQYF.